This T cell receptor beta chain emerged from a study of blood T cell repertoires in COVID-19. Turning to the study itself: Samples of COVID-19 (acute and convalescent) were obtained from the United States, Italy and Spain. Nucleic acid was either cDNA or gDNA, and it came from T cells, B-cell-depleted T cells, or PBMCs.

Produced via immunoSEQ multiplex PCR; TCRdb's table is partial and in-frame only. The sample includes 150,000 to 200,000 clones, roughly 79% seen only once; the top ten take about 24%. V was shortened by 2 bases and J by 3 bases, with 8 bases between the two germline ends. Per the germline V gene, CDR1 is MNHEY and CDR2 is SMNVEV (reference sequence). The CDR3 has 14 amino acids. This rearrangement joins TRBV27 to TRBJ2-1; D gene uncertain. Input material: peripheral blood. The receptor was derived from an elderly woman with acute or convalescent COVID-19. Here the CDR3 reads CASSLVGGYNEQFF. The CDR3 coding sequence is TGTGCCAGCAGTTTAGTCGGCGGCTACAATGAGCAGTTCTTC.